This T cell receptor (beta chain) comes out of a study of T cell responses to AZD1222 COVID-19 vaccine. Broader study findings: The span of vaccine-associated CD4 TCRs extended across spike, with dominance at 160-218 and 743-854. Spike-specific TCR breadth and depth both grew after two AZD1222 doses.

As to this clone: Antigen specificity is unknown.

The ends were cut back, 6 bases at V and 3 bases at J, with 18 bases in the middle. Per germline, CDR1 SNHLY and CDR2 FYNNEI. The CDR3 has 15 residues. Generated by immunoSEQ multiplex PCR, the TCRdb table keeps only in-frame clones and is missing some. The sample comprises approximately 76,000 clones, around 90% of which are singletons, and roughly 4.3% rests with the top ten. The gene calls are TRBV2 and TRBJ2-7; TRBD1 is a possible D gene (5 bases). This specimen was peripheral blood, taken on day 0 of MenACWY control vaccination. This TCR came from an adult in good health. As DNA, the CDR3 is TGTGCCAGCAGCCCCCAGGGTGGGTGGATCTACGAGCAGTACTTC. Translated, it gives CASSPQGGWIYEQYF. The full variable domain, its missing parts supplied by reference TRBV2 and TRBJ2-7, is EPEVTQTPSHQVTQMGQEVILRCVPISNHLYFYWYRQILGQKVEFLVSFYNNEISEKSEIFDDQFSVERPDGSNFTLKIRSTKLEDSAMYFCASSPQGGWIYEQYFGPGTRLTVT.